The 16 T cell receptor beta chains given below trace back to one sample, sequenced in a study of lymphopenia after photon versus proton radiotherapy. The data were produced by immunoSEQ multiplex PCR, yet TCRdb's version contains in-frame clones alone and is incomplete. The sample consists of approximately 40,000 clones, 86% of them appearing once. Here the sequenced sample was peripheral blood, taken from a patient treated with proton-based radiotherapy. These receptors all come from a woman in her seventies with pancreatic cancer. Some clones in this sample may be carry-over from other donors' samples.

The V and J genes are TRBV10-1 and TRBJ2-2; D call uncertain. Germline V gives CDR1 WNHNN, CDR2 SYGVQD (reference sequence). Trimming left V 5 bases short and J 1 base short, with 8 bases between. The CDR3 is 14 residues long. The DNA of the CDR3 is TGCGCCAGCAGTCGCGCAGGGAACACCGGGGAGCTGTTTTTT. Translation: CASSRAGNTGELFF.

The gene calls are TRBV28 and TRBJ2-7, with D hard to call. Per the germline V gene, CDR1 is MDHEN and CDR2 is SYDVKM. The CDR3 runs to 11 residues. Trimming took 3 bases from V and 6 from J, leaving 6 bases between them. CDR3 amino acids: CASSFSGEQYF. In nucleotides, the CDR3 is TGTGCCAGCAGTTTTTCAGGCGAGCAGTACTTC.

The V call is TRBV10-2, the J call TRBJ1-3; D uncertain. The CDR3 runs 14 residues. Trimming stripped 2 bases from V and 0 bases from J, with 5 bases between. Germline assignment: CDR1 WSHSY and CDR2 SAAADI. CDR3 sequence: CASSEGSSGNTIYF. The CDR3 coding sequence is TGCGCCAGCAGTGAGGGCAGCTCTGGAAACACCATATATTTT.

CDR3: CATDTPGTPRDTQYF. CDR3 DNA: TGTGCCACCGATACGCCAGGGACCCCACGGGATACGCAGTATTTT. The rearrangement links TRBV19 to TRBJ2-3, with D perhaps matching TRBD1 or TRBD2 (5 bases each). The germline V gene has CDR1 LNHDA and CDR2 SQIVND (reference sequence). This CDR3 has 15 residues. Between the trimmed V and J ends, which lost 10 bases and 6 bases, there was a span of 23 bases.

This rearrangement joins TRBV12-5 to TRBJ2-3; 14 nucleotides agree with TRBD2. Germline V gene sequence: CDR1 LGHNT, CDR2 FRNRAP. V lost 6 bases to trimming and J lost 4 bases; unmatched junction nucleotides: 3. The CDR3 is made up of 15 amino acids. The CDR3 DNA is TGTGCTAGTGGCCCGGGACTAGCGGGAGCAGATACGCAGTATTTT. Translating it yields CASGPGLAGADTQYF.

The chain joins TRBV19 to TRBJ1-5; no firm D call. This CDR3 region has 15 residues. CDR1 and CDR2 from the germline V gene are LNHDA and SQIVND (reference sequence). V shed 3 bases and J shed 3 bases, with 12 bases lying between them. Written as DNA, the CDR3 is TGTGCCAGTAGTATCTGGGCGGGGAACAATCAGCCCCAGCATTTT. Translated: CASSIWAGNNQPQHF.

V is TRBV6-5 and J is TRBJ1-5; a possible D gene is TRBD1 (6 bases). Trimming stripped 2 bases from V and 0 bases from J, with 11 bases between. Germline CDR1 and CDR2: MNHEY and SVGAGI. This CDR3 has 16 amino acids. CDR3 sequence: CASSYRDIYSNQPQHF. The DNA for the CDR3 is TGTGCCAGCAGTTACCGGGACATTTATAGCAATCAGCCCCAGCATTTT.

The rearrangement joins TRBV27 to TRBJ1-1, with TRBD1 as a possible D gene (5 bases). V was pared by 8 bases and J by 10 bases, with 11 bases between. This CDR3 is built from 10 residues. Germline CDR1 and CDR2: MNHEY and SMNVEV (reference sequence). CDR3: CASGWGGAFF. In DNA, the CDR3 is TGTGCCAGCGGCTGGGGGGGAGCTTTCTTT.

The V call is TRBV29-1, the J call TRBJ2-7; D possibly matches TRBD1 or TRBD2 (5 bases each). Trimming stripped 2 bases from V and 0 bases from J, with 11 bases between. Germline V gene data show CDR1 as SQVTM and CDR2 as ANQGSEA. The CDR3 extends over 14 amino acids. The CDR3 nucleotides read TGCAGCGTTGAACTTTCAGGGAGCTCCTACGAGCAGTACTTC. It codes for CSVELSGSSYEQYF.

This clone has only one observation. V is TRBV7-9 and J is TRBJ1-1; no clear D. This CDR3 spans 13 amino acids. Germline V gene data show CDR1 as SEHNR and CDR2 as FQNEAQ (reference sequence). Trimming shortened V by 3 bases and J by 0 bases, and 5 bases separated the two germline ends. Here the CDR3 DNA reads TGTGCCAGCAGCTTCAACATGAACACTGAAGCTTTCTTT. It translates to CASSFNMNTEAFF.

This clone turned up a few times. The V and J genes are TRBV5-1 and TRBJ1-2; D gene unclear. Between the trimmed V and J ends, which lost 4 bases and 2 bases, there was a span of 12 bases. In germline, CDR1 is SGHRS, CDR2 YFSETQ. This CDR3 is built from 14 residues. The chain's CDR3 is CASSRDNENYGYTF. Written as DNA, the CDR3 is TGCGCCAGCAGCCGCGACAACGAAAACTATGGCTACACCTTC.

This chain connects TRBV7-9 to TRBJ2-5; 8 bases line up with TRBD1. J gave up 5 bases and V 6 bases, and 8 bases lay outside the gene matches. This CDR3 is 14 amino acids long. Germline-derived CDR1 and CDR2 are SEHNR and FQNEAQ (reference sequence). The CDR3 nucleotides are TGTGCCAGCAGTCACGGACAGGGTTTGGAGACCCAGTACTTC. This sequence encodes CASSHGQGLETQYF.

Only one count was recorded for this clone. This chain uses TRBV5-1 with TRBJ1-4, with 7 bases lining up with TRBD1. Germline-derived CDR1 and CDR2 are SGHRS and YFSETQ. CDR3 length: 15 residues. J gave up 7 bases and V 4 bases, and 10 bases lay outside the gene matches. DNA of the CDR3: TGCGCCAGCAGCGATACCGGGACAGCCGCTGAAAAACTGTTTTTT. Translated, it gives CASSDTGTAAEKLFF.

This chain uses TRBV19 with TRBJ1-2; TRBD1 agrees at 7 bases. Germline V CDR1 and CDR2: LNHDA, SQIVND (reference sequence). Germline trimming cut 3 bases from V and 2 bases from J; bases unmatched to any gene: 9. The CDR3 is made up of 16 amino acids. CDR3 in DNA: TGTGCCAGTAGTATTCTCCCTACAGGGGCCAACTATGGCTACACCTTC. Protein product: CASSILPTGANYGYTF.

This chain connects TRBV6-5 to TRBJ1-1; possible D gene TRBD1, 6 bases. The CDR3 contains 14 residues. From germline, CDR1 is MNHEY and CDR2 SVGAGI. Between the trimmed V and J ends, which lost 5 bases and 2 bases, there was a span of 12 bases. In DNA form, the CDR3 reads TGTGCCAGCAGTGGGGACAATCCAAACACTGAAGCTTTCTTT. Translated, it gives CASSGDNPNTEAFF.

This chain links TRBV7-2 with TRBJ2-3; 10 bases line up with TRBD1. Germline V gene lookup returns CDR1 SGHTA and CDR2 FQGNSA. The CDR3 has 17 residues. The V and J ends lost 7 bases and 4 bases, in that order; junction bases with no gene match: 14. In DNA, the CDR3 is TGTGCCAGCACCAACACCCGGGACAGGGGCTTAGCAGATACGCAGTATTTT. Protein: CASTNTRDRGLADTQYF.